These 23 T cell receptor beta chains were sequenced from one sample in a study of regulatory T cells in long-lasting Graves disease. Time point noted: persistent/refractory GD, antithyroid drugs over 5 years with positive TRAb. TCR sequences were obtained from RNA taken from PBMCs. Library construction for TCR beta used iRepertoire HTBI primers and Arm-PCR of CDR3 regions. One entry per CDR3 protein results from TCRdb running MiXCR on the multiplex PCR reads. The repertoire holds roughly 450,000 distinct CDR3 sequences, with more than 20% as singletons. The sequences come from peripheral blood mononuclear cells (PBMCs), collected when the disease was refractory, from a patient treated with antithyroid drugs. Receptors originate from a female donor with Graves disease.

This clonotype was counted many times. The chain uses TRBV28 and TRBJ2-7; 9 positions match TRBD2. The CDR3 extends over 14 amino acids. Germline-derived CDR1 and CDR2 are MDHEN and SYDVKM. V dropped 4 bases and J dropped 4; count of bases not matched to a gene: 5. The CDR3 DNA reads as TGTGCCAGCAGTTCTGGACTAGCGCGATACGAGCAGTACTTC. The encoded protein is CASSSGLARYEQYF. The full variable domain, completed using reference TRBV28 and TRBJ2-7, is DVKVTQSSRYLVKRTGEKVFLECVQDMDHENMFWYRQDPGLGLRLIYFSYDVKMKEKGDIPEGYSVSREKKERFSLILESASTNQTSMYLCASSSGLARYEQYFGPGTRLTVT.

The sample holds a few counts of this clonotype. V is TRBV3-1 and J is TRBJ1-5; tentatively, D is TRBD1 (6 bases). Germline lookup yields CDR1 LGHDT and CDR2 YNNKEL (reference sequence). Trimming removed 4 bases from V and 3 bases from J, with 22 bases in between. CDR3 length: 18 residues. This CDR3 reads CASSLKMAGGRPNQPQHF. Here the CDR3 DNA reads TGTGCCAGCAGCCTCAAGATGGCGGGGGGCAGACCCAATCAGCCCCAGCATTTT.

This clonotype was seen more than once but under ten times. In DNA, the CDR3 is TGTGCCACGAGCCCCTTTATCGGGGGGGGCTCCTACGAGCAGTACTTC. Protein: CATSPFIGGGSYEQYF. The V gene is TRBV24-1, the J gene TRBJ2-7, with 8 bases fitting TRBD2. The V gene's germline CDR1 is KGHDR and CDR2 SFDVKD. With 10 bases clipped from V and 0 bases from J, the junction kept 13 bases outside the gene matches. The CDR3 is 16 residues long.

This clonotype turned up a few times. This chain connects TRBV7-9 to TRBJ2-7; 12 bases match TRBD1. The V and J ends lost 6 bases and 2 bases, in that order; junction bases with no gene match: 11. The CDR3 totals 17 residues. CDR1 and CDR2 from the germline V gene are SEHNR and FQNEAQ (reference sequence). The CDR3: CASSFGTGGGVPYEQYF. CDR3 DNA: TGTGCCAGCAGTTTCGGGACAGGGGGCGGCGTCCCCTACGAGCAGTACTTC. The complete variable domain, with remaining parts taken from reference TRBV7-9 and TRBJ2-7, reads DTGVSQNPRHKITKRGQNVTFRCDPISEHNRLYWYRQTLGQGPEFLTYFQNEAQLEKSRLLSDRFSAERPKGSFSTLEIQRTEQGDSAMYLCASSFGTGGGVPYEQYFGPGTRLTVT.

This clonotype was seen repeatedly, ten times or more. The CDR3 sequence is CASRHRRDRGFKLFF. CDR3 nucleotide sequence: TGTGCCAGCAGACACCGCCGGGACAGGGGTTTTAAACTGTTTTTT. The J gene is TRBJ1-4, the V gene TRBV6-1; 10 bases map to TRBD1. The CDR3 contains 15 residues. The junction had 12 bases not matched to a gene; V was cut back by 6 bases and J by 11 bases. Germline CDR1 and CDR2: MNHNS and SASEGT.

This clonotype showed up many times. V and J are TRBV12-3 or TRBV12-4 and TRBJ2-7; 8 bases fit TRBD1. CDR3 length: 15 residues. The J segment lost 2 bases and the V segment lost 2 bases, leaving 5 bases of the junction unmatched. In DNA form, the CDR3 reads TGTGCCAGCAGTTTATATGGACAGGGCACCTACGAGCAGTACTTC. Its protein product is CASSLYGQGTYEQYF.

This rearrangement joins TRBV12-3 or TRBV12-4 to TRBJ2-2; 8 bases map to TRBD2. With 8 bases clipped from V and 4 bases from J, the junction kept 9 bases outside the gene matches. The length of the CDR3 is 15 residues. The CDR3 nucleotides are TGTGCCAGCCGGGAAAGCGGGGGTTTCACCGGGGAGCTGTTTTTT. Translation: CASRESGGFTGELFF.

The chain couples TRBV30 to TRBJ2-2, with 8 bases lining up with TRBD2. CDR3 length: 13 amino acids. J was trimmed by 8 bases and V by 5 bases; bases with no gene match: 7. Germline CDR1 GTSNPN, CDR2 SVGIG (reference sequence). The CDR3, as DNA: TGTGCCTGGGAGATTGTAGCGGGAGGGGAGCTGTTTTTT. Protein sequence: CAWEIVAGGELFF.

In the case of this clonotype: Given a much more abundant clone one base away, this may be a read error. Because it lacks the conserved phenylalanine or tryptophan at the end, this CDR3 is likely a read error. The V call is TRBV29-1, the J call TRBJ2-7, with 9 bases aligning to TRBD1. V gave up 6 bases and J gave up 0 bases; unmatched junction bases: 9. The germline V gene encodes CDR1 SQVTM and CDR2 ANQGSEA. CDR3 length equals 15 residues. The CDR3 spells CSVTPGTGSSYEQYL. CDR3 nucleotides: TGCAGCGTAACACCAGGGACAGGGAGCTCCTACGAGCAGTACCTC.

The chain joins TRBV27 to TRBJ2-7; a weak D match, TRBD2 (5 bases). The germline V gene has CDR1 MNHEY and CDR2 SMNVEV (reference sequence). This CDR3 region has 15 residues. V was shortened by 8 bases and J by 2 bases, with 19 bases between the two germline ends. The CDR3, as DNA: TGTGCCAGCCGAGGGTCCTGGACGGCCGCCTACGAGCAGTACTTC. It specifies CASRGSWTAAYEQYF.

V gene TRBV2 combines with J gene TRBJ2-7; weak D call: TRBD2 (5 bases). Trimming stripped 1 base from V and 7 bases from J, with 8 bases between. CDR1 is SNHLY and CDR2 is FYNNEI in the germline V gene. The CDR3 has 12 residues. CDR3 coding DNA: TGTGCCAGCAGTGAAGTAGGCGGGGAGCAGTACTTC. Residues: CASSEVGGEQYF.

V gene TRBV19 combines with J gene TRBJ2-7, with TRBD1 matching 7 bases. The CDR3 has 16 residues. Germline V lookup: CDR1 LNHDA, CDR2 SQIVND (reference sequence). V lost 0 bases to trimming and J lost 3 bases; unmatched junction nucleotides: 8. CDR3 bases: TGTGCCAGTAGTATAGATGTTAGGGACAGTGTCTACGAGCAGTACTTC. It is translated as CASSIDVRDSVYEQYF.

As to this clonotype: A much larger clone lies one base from this, so it may be a read error. The chain couples TRBV6-2 or TRBV6-3 to TRBJ2-7; D is perhaps TRBD2 (6 bases). The CDR3 spans 13 residues. Germline loops: CDR1 MNHEY, CDR2 SVGEGT. Between the trimmed V and J ends, which lost 9 bases and 6 bases, there was a span of 18 bases. CDR3 loop: CASGSNGSIEQYF. CDR3 sequence (DNA): TGTGCCAGTGGGTCTAACGGGAGTATCGAGCAGTACTTC.

This clonotype appeared many times. The gene calls are TRBV30 and TRBJ2-2; TRBD2 agrees at 7 bases. The CDR3 covers 13 residues. Germline lookup yields CDR1 GTSNPN and CDR2 SVGIG (reference sequence). Germline trimming cut 5 bases from V and 6 bases from J; bases unmatched to any gene: 6. DNA for the CDR3: TGTGCCTGGCGCGGTACTAGCGCCGGGGAGCTGTTTTTT. This sequence encodes CAWRGTSAGELFF.

About this clonotype: A much larger clone lies one base from this, so it may be a read error. V and J are TRBV27 and TRBJ2-4, with TRBD1 matching over 12 bases. The tail of the sequence fits TRBJ2-1 better, so the J call may be wrong. Germline V gene sequence: CDR1 MNHEY, CDR2 SMNVEV (reference sequence). The CDR3 spans 16 residues. DNA for the CDR3: TGTGCCAGCAGTCCACCCCCCGGGACAGGGGGCTACGAGCAGTTCTTC. This gives the protein CASSPPPGTGGYEQFF.

With respect to this clonotype: One base away lies a much larger clone, so this may be a sequencing read error. V is TRBV5-1 and J is TRBJ1-1; 9 bases fit TRBD1. Per germline, CDR1 SGHRS and CDR2 YFSETQ. This CDR3 contains 17 residues. In nucleotides, the CDR3 is TGCGCCAGCAGCCCCGGTCCCGGGACAGGGATAAACACTGGAGCTTTCTTT. It codes for CASSPGPGTGINTGAFF.

The V gene is TRBV20-1, the J gene TRBJ2-5; D ambiguous. The CDR3 totals 13 residues. V was pared by 5 bases and J by 2 bases, with 12 bases between. Germline V gene data show CDR1 as DFQATT and CDR2 as SNEGSKA (reference sequence). CDR3 DNA sequence: TGCAGTGCTTCCGGACGGATACAAGAGACCCAGTACTTC. It specifies CSASGRIQETQYF.

This clonotype was picked up many times. This chain uses TRBV28 with TRBJ1-4; D not certain. The ends were cut back, 5 bases at V and 4 bases at J, with 23 bases in the middle. Germline-derived CDR1 and CDR2 are MDHEN and SYDVKM. The CDR3 consists of 18 residues. CDR3 nucleotides: TGTGCCAGCAGTGTAGATGAAGGCGGAGCAGGTTATAATGAAAAACTGTTTTTT. Translation gives CASSVDEGGAGYNEKLFF.

V usage is TRBV20-1 and J usage is TRBJ2-7, with 10 positions matching TRBD1. Germline V lookup: CDR1 DFQATT, CDR2 SNEGSKA (reference sequence). V was pared by 3 bases and J by 4 bases, with 9 bases of the junction left unmatched. The CDR3 spans 15 residues. CDR3 sequence: CSASLPDRGLYEQYF. For the CDR3, the DNA is TGCAGTGCTAGTCTACCGGACAGGGGGTTATACGAGCAGTACTTC.

There are many counts of this clonotype. The V gene is TRBV28, the J gene TRBJ1-1; maybe TRBD1 (6 bases). Germline V gene sequence: CDR1 MDHEN, CDR2 SYDVKM. V lost 3 bases and J lost 0, with 17 bases in between. The CDR3 has 17 residues. The DNA of the CDR3 is TGTGCCAGCAGTTTGGGTCCGACTACAGGGCTGAACACTGAAGCTTTCTTT. Protein product: CASSLGPTTGLNTEAFF. Variable domain in full (rest from reference TRBV28 and TRBJ1-1): DVKVTQSSRYLVKRTGEKVFLECVQDMDHENMFWYRQDPGLGLRLIYFSYDVKMKEKGDIPEGYSVSREKKERFSLILESASTNQTSMYLCASSLGPTTGLNTEAFFGQGTRLTVV.

This clonotype was seen repeatedly, ten times or more. This sequence joins TRBV3-1 and TRBJ1-1; D is ambiguous. V lost 0 bases and J lost 1, with 9 bases in between. From germline, CDR1 is LGHDT and CDR2 YNNKEL (reference sequence). The CDR3 contains 15 residues. Here the CDR3 DNA reads TGTGCCAGCAGCCAAGATTTTCGGGCGAACACTGAAGCTTTCTTT. It encodes CASSQDFRANTEAFF.

Only one count was recorded for this clonotype. This likely stems from a read error, as it lies one base from a far larger clone. The chain is built from TRBV28 and TRBJ2-7; D unclear. The J call could be wrong; TRBJ1-2 is a better fit for the DNA end. The length of the CDR3 is 11 residues. The germline gives CDR1 MDHEN, CDR2 SYDVKM. CDR3 amino acids: CACSLSEDYTF. CDR3 sequence (DNA): TGTGCCTGCAGTTTATCTGAGGACTACACCTTC.

This clonotype was recorded at least ten times. This rearrangement joins TRBV6-2 or TRBV6-3 to TRBJ1-1; no clear D gene. CDR1 is MNHEY and CDR2 is SVGEGT in the germline V gene. Between the trimmed V and J ends, which lost 7 bases and 4 bases, there was a span of 10 bases. The CDR3 sequence is 12 residues long. CDR3: CASTPSGTEAFF. As DNA, the CDR3 is TGTGCCAGCACACCGTCGGGCACTGAAGCTTTCTTT.